The 22 T cell receptor beta chains reported below all come from one sample, sequenced in a study of T cells in Graves' hyperthyroidism and ophthalmopathy. Amplification targeted TCR beta CDR3 regions from RNA transcripts. A first-round RT-PCR of the TCR CDR3 used the HTBI primer set. TCRdb reanalysed the multiplex PCR reads using MiXCR and keeps one entry per CDR3 protein. The repertoire holds 700,000 or so distinct CDR3 sequences, less than 20% seen once, with approximately 8.4% in the top ten. Sequenced sample: blood. These receptors all stem from a man between 18 and 29 years old with Graves' hyperthyroidism.

This clonotype was counted at least ten times. The chain couples TRBV7-2 to TRBJ2-1; TRBD2 aligns across 7 bases. The CDR3 has 16 residues. The V segment lost 1 base and the J segment 4 bases; nucleotides outside the gene matches: 7. CDR1 is SGHTA and CDR2 is FQGNSA in the germline V gene. The CDR3 region has the DNA TGTGCCAGCAGCTTAGAAGGCGGGAGTGGATACAATGAGCAGTTCTTC. Its protein product is CASSLEGGSGYNEQFF.

The chain recombines TRBV18 with TRBJ2-5; D perhaps matches TRBD1 (5 bases). The CDR3 length is 15 residues. The V gene lost 3 bases and the J gene lost 5 bases, with 16 bases spanning the gap. From germline, CDR1 is KGHSH and CDR2 LQKENI. The CDR3 region is CASSPRAGPAETQYF. CDR3 in DNA: TGTGCCAGCTCACCCCGGGCAGGGCCGGCGGAGACCCAGTACTTC. Supplemented by reference TRBV18 and TRBJ2-5, the full variable domain reads NAGVMQNPRHLVRRRGQEARLRCSPMKGHSHVYWYRQLPEEGLKFMVYLQKENIIDESGMPKERFSAEFPKEGPSILRIQQVVRGDSAAYFCASSPRAGPAETQYFGPGTRLLVL.

The DNA of the CDR3 is TGTGCCAGCTCACTAAAAAGTCAAGAGACCCAGTACTTC. Its translation: CASSLKSQETQYF. The gene calls are TRBV18 and TRBJ2-5, with D unresolved. Germline-derived CDR1 and CDR2 are KGHSH and LQKENI. Trimming pared 4 bases from V and 2 bases from J, leaving 8 bases between. The CDR3 covers 13 residues.

This clonotype was recorded a few times. The J gene is TRBJ2-4, the V gene TRBV27; 10 nucleotides line up with TRBD2. CDR3 length: 16 residues. V was clipped by 2 bases and J by 10 bases; unmatched bases: 11. Germline values: CDR1 MNHEY, CDR2 SMNVEV (reference sequence). The CDR3 loop reads CASSLGLAGVHRIQYF. As DNA, the CDR3 is TGTGCCAGCAGTTTAGGGCTAGCGGGAGTACACAGGATTCAGTACTTC.

This clonotype has only a few counts. One end of the junction does not line up with germline, which may come from a read error. The CDR3 DNA sequence: TGTGCCAGCTCAATAGGTGTAGCGGGAGGGCCGAAGAACACCGGGGGGCTGTTTTTT. The encoded protein is CASSIGVAGGPKNTGGLFF. The genes are TRBV18 and TRBJ2-2; TRBD2 agrees at 11 bases. Germline V lookup: CDR1 KGHSH, CDR2 LQKENI. The CDR3 has 19 amino acids.

This clonotype occurred many times. The chain combines TRBV11-2 with TRBJ2-1; 7 bases are shared with TRBD2. V gave up 1 base and J gave up 9 bases; unmatched junction bases: 9. The V gene's germline CDR1 is SGHAT and CDR2 FQNNGV. The CDR3 loop spans 15 amino acids. In nucleotides, the CDR3 is TGTGCCAGCAGCTTAGGAGGCGGGGGAGGATTTGAGCAGTTCTTC. This gives the protein CASSLGGGGGFEQFF.

This clonotype has more than one count but fewer than ten. The V call is TRBV29-1, the J call TRBJ2-1; 12 bases line up with TRBD2. With V trimmed by 4 bases and J by 8 bases, 12 bases remained unmatched. The CDR3 spans 16 residues. Germline V lookup: CDR1 SQVTM, CDR2 ANQGSEA. The CDR3, as DNA: TGCAGCGTTGCTCAACCTAGCGGGAGGGCCGTAGATGAGCAGTTCTTC. Translated, it gives CSVAQPSGRAVDEQFF.

This sequence joins TRBV27 and TRBJ1-2; D not resolved. V was clipped by 5 bases and J by 9 bases, with 16 bases between them. The CDR3 consists of 13 residues. The germline V gene has CDR1 MNHEY and CDR2 SMNVEV (reference sequence). The CDR3, as DNA: TGTGCCAGCAGTCCCGACCGGGCGTATCGCTACACCTTC. The encoded protein is CASSPDRAYRYTF.

The chain couples TRBV27 to TRBJ2-3; a possible D gene is TRBD2 (6 bases). This CDR3 has 15 residues. Germline V gene data show CDR1 as MNHEY and CDR2 as SMNVEV (reference sequence). The V gene lost 3 bases and the J gene lost 2 bases, with 12 bases spanning the gap. CDR3: CASSFLSGLTDTQYF. For the CDR3, the DNA is TGTGCCAGCAGTTTCCTTAGCGGACTCACAGATACGCAGTATTTT.

This clonotype showed up just a few times. At one end, the junction sequence differs from germline, possibly due to a read error. V and J are TRBV28 and TRBJ2-1; D ambiguous. The CDR3 covers 14 residues. Germline CDR1 is MDHEN and CDR2 is SYDVKM. This CDR3 reads CASRVVGALNGQFF. For the CDR3, the DNA is TGTGCCAGCAGAGTAGTTGGAGCTCTCAATGGGCAGTTCTTC.

The rearrangement joins TRBV7-9 to TRBJ2-5; the D gene is possibly TRBD2 (5 bases). CDR1 SEHNR and CDR2 FQNEAQ come from the germline V gene (reference sequence). V was trimmed by 4 bases and J by 14 bases, leaving 14 bases between them. CDR3 length: 11 amino acids. The CDR3: CASSSRLSTYF. For the CDR3, the DNA is TGTGCCAGCAGCTCCCGACTAAGTACCTACTTC.

The chain carries TRBV27 and TRBJ2-2; TRBD1 is a possible D gene (5 bases). This CDR3 has 13 residues. V was shortened by 10 bases and J by 1 base, with 10 bases between the two germline ends. Per germline, CDR1 MNHEY and CDR2 SMNVEV (reference sequence). CDR3 sequence reads: CATRQRNTGELFF. The CDR3 DNA reads TGTGCCACGAGACAGAGGAACACCGGGGAGCTGTTTTTT.

This clonotype appeared a few times. The chain links TRBV30 to TRBJ2-1, with TRBD1 identical over 7 bases. CDR1 is GTSNPN, CDR2 SVGIG, per germline (reference sequence). The CDR3 covers 16 residues. J was trimmed by 3 bases and V by 1 base; bases with no gene match: 9. The CDR3: CAWSARQGRYYNEQFF. In nucleotides, the CDR3 is TGTGCCTGGAGTGCGCGACAGGGTAGATACTACAATGAGCAGTTCTTC.

Turning to this clonotype: Possible read error: a much larger clone is one base away. This likely comes from a read error, as the CDR3 has no conserved phenylalanine or tryptophan at its end. V and J are TRBV27 and TRBJ1-6, with unresolved D. The CDR3 runs to 15 residues. Germline lookup yields CDR1 MNHEY and CDR2 SMNVEV (reference sequence). V was pared by 10 bases and J by 0 bases, with 13 bases between. CDR3 nucleotides: TGTGCCACAAGTTCAGGCAACTCCTATAATTCACCCCTCCACCTT. Amino acid sequence: CATSSGNSYNSPLHL.

J is TRBJ2-7 and V is TRBV7-3; D is uncertain. V lost 2 bases and J lost 6, with 17 bases in between. CDR1 and CDR2 from the germline V gene are SGHTA and FQGTGA. The CDR3 is 15 residues long. The CDR3: CASSLSSGPATEQYF. Here the CDR3 DNA reads TGTGCCAGCAGCTTATCGTCTGGGCCCGCCACCGAGCAGTACTTC. Complete variable domain (other parts from reference TRBV7-3 and TRBJ2-7): GAGVSQTPSNKVTEKGKYVELRCDPISGHTALYWYRQSLGQGPEFLIYFQGTGAADDSGLPNDRFFAVRPEGSVSTLKIQRTERGDSAVYLCASSLSSGPATEQYFGPGTRLTVT.

For the CDR3, the DNA is TGTGCCAGCAGTTTCAACAGTTTTAATTCACCCCTCCACTTT. It translates to CASSFNSFNSPLHF. This rearrangement joins TRBV27 to TRBJ1-6; no reliable D call. Per the germline V gene, CDR1 is MNHEY and CDR2 is SMNVEV (reference sequence). V was clipped by 3 bases and J by 6 bases, with 9 bases between them. The CDR3 totals 14 residues.

This clonotype turned up a few times. The genes are TRBV5-4 and TRBJ2-5; D not certain. The CDR3 loop spans 14 amino acids. Germline V gene data show CDR1 as SGHNT and CDR2 as YYREEE (reference sequence). Trimming stripped 4 bases from V and 1 base from J, with 11 bases between. In DNA form, the CDR3 reads TGTGCCAGCAGCGGTCCTAGGACCCAAGAGACCCAGTACTTC. It encodes CASSGPRTQETQYF.

This clonotype has just a few counts. The J gene is TRBJ2-2, the V gene TRBV3-1, with TRBD2 matching over 13 bases. This CDR3 spans 18 amino acids. J lost 2 bases, V lost 4 bases, and 7 bases had no gene match. Germline-derived CDR1 and CDR2 are LGHDT and YNNKEL (reference sequence). CDR3 DNA: TGTGCCAGCAGCCCCGGACTAGCGGGAGATATCAACACCGGGGAGCTGTTTTTT. Its translation: CASSPGLAGDINTGELFF. Using reference TRBV3-1 and TRBJ2-2 for the parts outside the CDR3, the full variable domain is DTAVSQTPKYLVTQMGNDKSIKCEQNLGHDTMYWYKQDSKKFLKIMFSYNNKELIINETVPNRFSPKSPDKAHLNLHINSLELGDSAVYFCASSPGLAGDINTGELFFGEGSRLTVL.

This clonotype was seen ten or more times. The V and J genes are TRBV28 and TRBJ2-3, with 9 bases fitting TRBD2. In germline, CDR1 is MDHEN, CDR2 SYDVKM. Germline trimming cut 6 bases from V and 2 bases from J; bases unmatched to any gene: 6. The CDR3 length is 15 residues. CDR3 residues: CASRSIAGVTDTQYF. The CDR3, as DNA: TGTGCCAGCAGGTCCATAGCGGGAGTCACAGATACGCAGTATTTT.

This clonotype was detected many times. The chain joins TRBV7-9 to TRBJ2-1; no clear D. Germline CDR1 and CDR2: SEHNR and FQNEAQ (reference sequence). The CDR3 consists of 12 residues. V was pared by 2 bases and J by 10 bases, with 9 bases between. The CDR3: CASSLSPDEQFF. In DNA form, the CDR3 reads TGTGCCAGCAGCTTATCCCCAGACGAGCAGTTCTTC. Full variable domain (rest looked up from reference TRBV7-9 and TRBJ2-1): DTGVSQNPRHKITKRGQNVTFRCDPISEHNRLYWYRQTLGQGPEFLTYFQNEAQLEKSRLLSDRFSAERPKGSFSTLEIQRTEQGDSAMYLCASSLSPDEQFFGPGTRLTVL.

The sample holds many counts of this clonotype. V and J are TRBV28 and TRBJ1-1; D is uncertain. Trimming removed 5 bases at V and 0 bases at J, with 7 bases between. The germline CDR1 and CDR2 sequences are MDHEN and SYDVKM. This CDR3 is 13 amino acids long. The CDR3 reads CASSRSVNTEAFF. The CDR3 DNA sequence: TGTGCCAGCAGTCGGTCGGTGAACACTGAAGCTTTCTTT.

This clonotype appeared many times. This chain uses TRBV7-2 with TRBJ2-1, with 8 nucleotides matching TRBD2. CDR3 length: 13 amino acids. Germline V gene lookup returns CDR1 SGHTA and CDR2 FQGNSA. The junction had 6 bases not matched to a gene; V was cut back by 0 bases and J by 14 bases. CDR3 protein: CASSLAPGGREFF. The CDR3 DNA is TGTGCCAGCAGCTTAGCTCCGGGAGGGAGAGAGTTCTTC.